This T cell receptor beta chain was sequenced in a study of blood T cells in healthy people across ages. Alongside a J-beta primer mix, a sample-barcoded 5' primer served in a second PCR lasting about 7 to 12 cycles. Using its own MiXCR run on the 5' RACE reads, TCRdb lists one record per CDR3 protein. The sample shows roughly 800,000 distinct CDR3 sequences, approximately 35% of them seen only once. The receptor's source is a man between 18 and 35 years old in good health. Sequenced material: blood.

The chain's CDR3 is CASSSGHRESMPQHF. The CDR3 region has the DNA TGTGCCAGCAGCTCGGGACATAGAGAGTCTATGCCCCAGCATTTT. J is TRBJ1-5 and V is TRBV7-6, with a weak D call TRBD1 (6 bases). The CDR3 contains 15 residues. V lost 4 bases and J lost 9, with 19 bases in between. CDR1 and CDR2 (germline): SGHVS, FNYEAQ.